This T cell receptor beta chain emerged from a study of blood T cell repertoires in COVID-19. Study-wide background: Acute and convalescent COVID-19 samples came from the United States, Italy and Spain. In each case, the material was cDNA or gDNA derived from T cells, B-cell-depleted T cells, or PBMCs.

In the source study's methods: Reference gene primer amplification gave estimated nucleated cell counts. Sequencing used immunoSEQ multiplex PCR; TCRdb keeps in-frame clones, though not all of them. The D gene and trimming were derived from the DNA, and the V and J assignments and clone size from that table. The sample has around 100,000 clones; more than 85% are singletons. Germline CDR1 MNHEY, CDR2 SVGAGI. This CDR3 contains 16 residues. Between the trimmed V and J ends, which lost 3 bases and 0 bases, there was a span of 14 bases. The chain couples TRBV6-5 to TRBJ1-1; no definite D call. This TCR came from a man aged 50-60 years with active COVID-19. The sample was peripheral blood. The CDR3 region is CASSYDLREVNTEAFF. The CDR3 DNA follows: TGTGCCAGCAGTTATGATTTGCGGGAGGTGAACACTGAAGCTTTCTTT.